Listed here is a single T cell receptor beta chain. Its cognate antigen has yet to be identified. No much larger clone is present one base from it, and per-base qualities are unavailable. Other nucleotide sequences in the sample specify the same CDR3. TCRbeta CDR3 regions were amplified from genomic DNA by means of the immunoSEQ Assay, a bias-controlled multiplex PCR. Under the source paper's analysis protocol: The number of nucleated cells in each sample was estimated from the amplification of reference gene primers within the assay. To quantify the absolute abundance of each unique TCRbeta CDR3 rearrangement, sequence reads were collapsed and filtered. For each sample, productive Simpson clonality was calculated as the square root of Simpson's diversity index across productive rearrangements. As stored in TCRdb, this immuneACCESS dataset retains in-frame rearrangements with V and J assigned. A fraction of the clones does not appear; measured against another copy, unresolved V genes explain less than half of the discrepancy, and the remainder lacks a known reason. The V and J calls and clone size were taken over from that table, and D and trimming were inferred from the DNA. Within this sample are 250,000 to 350,000 clones, with approximately 83% of them counted one time only. The top ten constitute roughly 4% of the sample.

The entry originates in a study of blood T cell repertoires in COVID-19 (dated by TCRdb to 2018 to 2020). About the study as a whole: Samples from collaborators originated in the United States, Italy and Spain and spanned both the acute and convalescent phases of COVID-19. The dataset comprised deeply sampled blood TCRbeta repertoires from subjects exposed to, actively infected with, or recovered from COVID-19. A freely available public database, intended as a resource for researchers studying the immune response to SARS-CoV-2, is where the repertoires were released. The material from the prospective study consisted of cDNA or gDNA derived from T cells, B-cell-depleted T cells, or PBMCs. The samples were drawn from two sources: the first 160 participants of the ongoing ImmuneRACE study, and 1,000 to 1,500 subjects contributed by 6 global collaborators. Where available, HLA class I and class II types were obtained from metadata supplied by the sample provider rather than from assay-based typing. Sample metadata almost always included a de-identified subject ID, COVID-19 status, age in years and sex. Beyond this particular receptor, the publication reports: The amount of clinical and demographic metadata varied by source and participant and was provided uncurated.

The CDR3 goes from the cysteine to the phenylalanine over 13 residues. Here the CDR3 DNA is all that survives: 39 bases in frame from base 1. V is trimmed back by 10 bases and J by 4 bases, and the junction contains 4 bases that no gene match accounts for. Per the germline V gene, KGHDR is the CDR1 and SFDVKD is the CDR2. Participants in the prospective study were aged roughly 18 to 95 years, lived in 20 to 25 United States geographic areas, and enrolled through a virtual design. In the prospective study, participants were assigned to cohorts based on the clinical history participants reported in a screening survey and a study questionnaire. Recovered participants in ImmuneRACE Cohort 3 were defined as having two consecutive negative NP/OP PCR tests, clearance from a healthcare professional, or resolution of symptoms. Mobile phlebotomists in the prospective study collected whole blood, serum and a nasopharyngeal or oropharyngeal swab from every participant. Additional blood draws and questionnaires over an approximately two-month period could optionally be provided by prospective study participants. Before DNA extraction, prospective study blood samples were shipped either frozen or at room temperature.

The clonotype was recovered from a woman between 25 and 40 years old who had recovered from COVID-19. The chain joins TRBV24-1 to TRBJ2-1, with TRBD1 matching 9 junction bases. The sample comprised PBMCs or T cells enriched from blood (not recorded which). The DNA sequence follows: TGTGCCACAAGGGACAGGGCTTACAATGAGCAGTTCTTC. It translates as CATRDRAYNEQFF.